This T cell receptor beta chain was retrieved from a study of OX40 agonist ivuxolimab in advanced cancers. Study-wide context: The treatment was a fully human IgG2 OX40 agonist, ivuxolimab. Previous treatment with anti-PD-1, anti-PD-L1 or anti-CTLA-4 therapy was allowed; 35% to 50% had received some. With a range of roughly 23 to 79, age averaged about 58 years, and 70% to 85% were male.

Sequencing used immunoSEQ multiplex PCR; TCRdb keeps in-frame clones, though not all of them. The sample lists approximately 100,000 clones; about four fifths were seen once. Specimen: CD4+ or CD8+ T cells sorted from blood, collected in a trial of the OX40 agonist ivuxolimab. The sequence was obtained from an adult with an advanced solid tumor such as melanoma, head and neck, liver or kidney cancer.

The CDR3 sequence: CASSQDRGTEAFF. The CDR3, as DNA: TGCGCCAGCAGCCAAGATCGGGGGACTGAAGCTTTCTTT. The chain links TRBV4-3 to TRBJ1-1; tentatively, D is TRBD1 (5 bases). Trimming took 0 bases from V and 5 from J, leaving 7 bases between them. CDR1 is LGHNA and CDR2 is YSLEER in the germline V gene. This CDR3 spans 13 amino acids.